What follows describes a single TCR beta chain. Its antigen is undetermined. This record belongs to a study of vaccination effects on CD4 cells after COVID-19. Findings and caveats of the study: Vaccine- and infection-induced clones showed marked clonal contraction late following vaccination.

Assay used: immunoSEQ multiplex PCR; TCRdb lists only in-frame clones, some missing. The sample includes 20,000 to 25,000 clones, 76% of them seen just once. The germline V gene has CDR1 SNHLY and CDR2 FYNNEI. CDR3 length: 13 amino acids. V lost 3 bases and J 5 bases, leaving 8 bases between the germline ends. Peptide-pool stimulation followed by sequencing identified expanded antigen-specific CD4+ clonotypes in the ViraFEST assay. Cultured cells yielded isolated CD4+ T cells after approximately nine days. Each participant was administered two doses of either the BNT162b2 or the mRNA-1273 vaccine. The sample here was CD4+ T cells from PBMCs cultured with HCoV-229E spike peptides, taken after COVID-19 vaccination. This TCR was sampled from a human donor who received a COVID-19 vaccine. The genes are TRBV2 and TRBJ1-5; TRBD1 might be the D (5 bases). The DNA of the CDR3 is TGTGCCAGCAGTGATCAGGGAGATCAGCCCCAGCATTTT. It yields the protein CASSDQGDQPQHF.